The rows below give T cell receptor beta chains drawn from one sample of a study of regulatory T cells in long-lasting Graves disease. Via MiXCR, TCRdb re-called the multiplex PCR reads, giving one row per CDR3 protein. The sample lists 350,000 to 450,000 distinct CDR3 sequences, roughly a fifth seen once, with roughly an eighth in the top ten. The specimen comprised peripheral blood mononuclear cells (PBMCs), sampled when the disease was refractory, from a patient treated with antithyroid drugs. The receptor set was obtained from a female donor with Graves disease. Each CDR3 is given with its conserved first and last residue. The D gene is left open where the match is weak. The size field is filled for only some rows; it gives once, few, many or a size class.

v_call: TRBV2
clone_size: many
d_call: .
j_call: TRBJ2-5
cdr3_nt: TGTGCCAGCAGTGAAGTTGGGGGCACGACCCAAGAGACCCAGTACTTC
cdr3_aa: CASSEVGGTTQETQYF

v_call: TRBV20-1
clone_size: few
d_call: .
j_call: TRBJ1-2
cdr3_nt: TGCAGTGCTAGAGATCTAGGCGCGGGGGGCTACACCTTC
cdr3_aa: CSARDLGAGGYTF

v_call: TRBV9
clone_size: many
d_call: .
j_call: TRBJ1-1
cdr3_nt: TGTGCCAGCAGCGTAGGTCTTTTGGGGGGCACTGAAGCTTTCTTT
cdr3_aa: CASSVGLLGGTEAFF

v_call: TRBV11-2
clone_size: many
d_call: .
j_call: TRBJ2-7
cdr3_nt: TGTGCCAGCAGCTTAGTCCTCGAGCAGTACTTC
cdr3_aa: CASSLVLEQYF

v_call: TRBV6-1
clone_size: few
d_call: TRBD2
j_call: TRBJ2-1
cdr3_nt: TGTGCCAGCAGCTCCGGGACTAGCGCGTACAATGAGCAGTTCTTC
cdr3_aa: CASSSGTSAYNEQFF

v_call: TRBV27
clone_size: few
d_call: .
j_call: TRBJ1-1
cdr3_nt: TGTGCCAGCAAACTTGACAGTTTGAACACTGAAGCTTTCTTT
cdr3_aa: CASKLDSLNTEAFF

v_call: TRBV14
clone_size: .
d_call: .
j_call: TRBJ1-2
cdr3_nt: TGTGCCAGCAGCCGCACAGATTGGGACGGCGAAACGAACTATGGCTACACCTTC
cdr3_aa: CASSRTDWDGETNYGYTF

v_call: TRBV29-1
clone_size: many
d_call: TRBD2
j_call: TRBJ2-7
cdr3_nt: TGCAGCGTTCTAAGCGGGAGGGGCTACGAGCAGTACTTC
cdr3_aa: CSVLSGRGYEQYF

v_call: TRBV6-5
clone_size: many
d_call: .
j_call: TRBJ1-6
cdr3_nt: TGTGCCAGCAGTTACCTGGGGGGCAAATATTCACCCCTCCACTTT
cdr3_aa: CASSYLGGKYSPLHF

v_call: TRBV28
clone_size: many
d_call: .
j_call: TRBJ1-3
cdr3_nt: TGTGCCACCTCCACCCCCGGGAGAAACACCATATATTTT
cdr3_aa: CATSTPGRNTIYF

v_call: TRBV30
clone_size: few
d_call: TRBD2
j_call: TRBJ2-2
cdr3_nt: TGTGCCTGGCGACTAGCCCCCGGGGAGCTGTTTTTT
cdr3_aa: CAWRLAPGELFF